This passage covers 9 T cell receptor beta chains from one sample sequenced in a study of radiation and T cells in renal cell carcinoma. Time point: blood 4 weeks post-SBRT, at nephrectomy. Documented treatment: 15 Gy SBRT to primary tumor, nephrectomy 4 weeks later. Method: immunoSEQ multiplex PCR; TCRdb's copy keeps in-frame clones and lacks some. Of around 180,000 clones in the sample, about 87% were seen once. The material sequenced was blood, taken from a patient whose treatment included radiotherapy and nephrectomy. Every receptor here comes from a woman in her fifties or sixties with renal cell carcinoma.

This chain connects TRBV30 to TRBJ1-1; D not certain. The germline V gene encodes CDR1 GTSNPN and CDR2 SVGIG (reference sequence). The CDR3 extends over 15 amino acids. V dropped 0 bases and J dropped 4 bases, with 15 bases sitting between them. The CDR3 nucleotides are TGTGCCTGGAGTGTAGGCACAGCTATAGGCACTGAAGCTTTCTTT. It is translated as CAWSVGTAIGTEAFF.

This clone was recorded only once. This chain joins TRBV5-5 and TRBJ1-1; D remains unclear. The V gene's germline CDR1 is SGHKS and CDR2 YYEKEE (reference sequence). Trimming cost V 4 bases and J 2 bases, with 9 bases left between them. This CDR3 spans 13 amino acids. The CDR3 DNA reads as TGTGCCAGCAGCCCGGACGTAAACACTGAAGCTTTCTTT. It yields the protein CASSPDVNTEAFF.

This chain's CDR3 is CASSDGGATNEKLFF. CDR3 nucleotides: TGTGCCAGCAGTGATGGGGGTGCAACTAATGAAAAACTGTTTTTT. V usage is TRBV6-1 and J usage is TRBJ1-4; D might be TRBD1 (5 bases). Trimming removed 3 bases at V and 0 bases at J, with 8 bases between. Germline V CDR1 and CDR2: MNHNS, SASEGT. The CDR3 extends over 15 amino acids.

Concerning this clone: Other nucleotide sequences from this sample produce the same CDR3. This chain uses TRBV7-2 with TRBJ1-3; D is undetermined. The germline V gene encodes CDR1 SGHTA and CDR2 FQGNSA. Between the trimmed V and J ends, which lost 1 base and 4 bases, there was a span of 8 bases. CDR3 size: 14 residues. DNA for the CDR3: TGTGCCAGCAGCTTAGGGGGAGGGGGAAACACCATATATTTT. Encoded protein: CASSLGGGGNTIYF. The full variable domain, in which reference TRBV7-2 and TRBJ1-3 provide the parts outside the CDR3, is GAGVSQSPSNKVTEKGKDVELRCDPISGHTALYWYRQSLGQGLEFLIYFQGNSAPDKSGLPSDRFSAERTGGSVSTLTIQRTQQEDSAVYLCASSLGGGGNTIYFGEGSWLTVV.

J is TRBJ1-1 and V is TRBV19; TRBD1 aligns across 9 bases. With 6 bases clipped from V and 1 base from J, the junction kept 9 bases outside the gene matches. CDR1 and CDR2 (germline): LNHDA, SQIVND (reference sequence). This CDR3 comprises 16 residues. As DNA, the CDR3 is TGTGCCAGTAGAACACCTTCACAGGGGGCGAACACTGAAGCTTTCTTT. Encoded protein: CASRTPSQGANTEAFF.

Note on this clone: Different DNA sequences within this sample yield the same CDR3. The rearrangement links TRBV19 to TRBJ1-6, with D uncertain. V dropped 1 base and J dropped 8 bases, with 6 bases sitting between them. The length of the CDR3 is 13 residues. Germline CDR1 and CDR2: LNHDA and SQIVND (reference sequence). In DNA form, the CDR3 reads TGTGCCAGTAGTATAGGGGCAGATTCACCCCTCCACTTT. This translates into CASSIGADSPLHF.

This chain joins TRBV19 and TRBJ1-2; the match to TRBD1 covers 8 bases. Germline CDR1 and CDR2: LNHDA and SQIVND (reference sequence). J gave up 7 bases and V 3 bases, and 10 bases lay outside the gene matches. CDR3 length: 15 amino acids. The CDR3 protein is CASSISGGPLTGYTF. DNA of the CDR3: TGTGCCAGTAGTATCTCAGGGGGCCCCTTGACTGGCTACACCTTC.

The chain links TRBV29-1 to TRBJ2-3; the D gene is possibly TRBD1 (6 bases). V shed 0 bases and J shed 3 bases, with 13 bases lying between them. Germline-derived CDR1 and CDR2 are SQVTM and ANQGSEA. CDR3 length equals 15 residues. The CDR3 loop reads CSVEESRGWTDTQYF. The CDR3 DNA follows: TGCAGCGTTGAAGAGTCCAGGGGTTGGACAGATACGCAGTATTTT.

Remarks on this clone: A read error may produce the germline difference seen at one junction end. The chain couples TRBV6-5 to TRBJ1-3; D unclear. The CDR3 is 13 amino acids. Germline V gene data show CDR1 as MNHEY and CDR2 as SVGAGI. The CDR3 loop reads CASSYQAGNTIYF. CDR3 sequence (DNA): TGTGCCAGCAGCTATCAAGCTGGGAACACCATATATTTT.